A selection of T cell receptor beta chains follows, all from one sample in a study of T cell repertoires in cytomegalovirus infection. TCRdb called the reads again in MiXCR, with one record for every CDR3 protein. The sample records around 570,000 distinct CDR3 sequences, around 40% being singletons. These receptors lack a known antigen. The sequencing used cultured PBMCs, collected from culture after CMV antigen stimulation. Receptors were obtained from a human donor in good health (CMV status not recorded). Some clones in this sample may be carry-over from other donors' samples. Each CDR3 is given with its conserved first and last residue. A D gene is named only where the DNA matches it firmly. Rows may omit the clone size; those that give it use once, few, many or a size class.

v_call	d_call	j_call	clone_size	cdr3_nt	cdr3_aa
TRBV19	-	TRBJ1-5	-	TGTGCCAGTAGTATAGTAGGAGCTAGCAATCAGCCCCAGCATTTT	CASSIVGASNQPQHF
TRBV11-2	-	TRBJ2-3	few	TGTGCCAGCAGCTTTGCGGGTCCTAGCACAGATACGCAGTATTTT	CASSFAGPSTDTQYF
TRBV6-2/TRBV6-3	TRBD2	TRBJ2-7	-	TGTGCCAGCAGTTACCGCAGGACTAGCGGGACCTACGAGCAGTACTTC	CASSYRRTSGTYEQYF
TRBV6-1	-	TRBJ2-7	-	TGTGCCAGCAGTGAAGAGGGGCAGGAGACCTACGAGCAGTACTTC	CASSEEGQETYEQYF
TRBV14	-	TRBJ2-4	once	TGTGCCAGCAGCCAAGATACGCGACAATGGAACATTCAGTACTTC	CASSQDTRQWNIQYF
TRBV7-2	TRBD2	TRBJ2-1	-	TGTGCCAGCAGCTCTCTCGGACTAGGACCCAATGAGCAGTTCTTC	CASSSLGLGPNEQFF
TRBV7-4	-	TRBJ2-1	-	TGTGCCAGCACCGTTACAGGGAAGTGGTGGGATGAGCAGTTCTTC	CASTVTGKWWDEQFF
TRBV6-5	-	TRBJ1-1	-	TGTGCCAGCACTCGAGGGAGGGGCGCTGAAGCTTTCTTT	CASTRGRGAEAFF
TRBV6-5	-	TRBJ2-3	few	TGTGCCAGCACCCTCCAGTCCCGCCCAGATACGCAGTATTTT	CASTLQSRPDTQYF
TRBV5-1	-	TRBJ1-1	few	TGCGCCAGCAGCTTGGGCAGCACGAACACTGAAGCTTTCTTT	CASSLGSTNTEAFF
TRBV27	-	TRBJ2-7	-	TGTGCCAGCAGTTACCAGGCGCCCTACGAGCAGTACTTC	CASSYQAPYEQYF
TRBV7-2	-	TRBJ2-3	few	TGTGCCAGCAGCTTAAGAACCGGGGCTGGTACGCAGTATTTT	CASSLRTGAGTQYF
TRBV7-8	TRBD1	TRBJ1-4	-	TGTGCCAGCAGCTTAGACAGGGGGCAAAGAAGGGGTGAAAAACTGTTTTTT	CASSLDRGQRRGEKLFF
TRBV4-1	TRBD2	TRBJ2-4	-	TGCGCCAGCAGCCAAGGCGGGGGTGGCGCCAAAAACATTCAGTACTTC	CASSQGGGGAKNIQYF
TRBV6-1	-	TRBJ1-4	few	TGTGCCAGCAGTGAAAGGAATCCAGAAACGAATGAAAAACTGTTTTTT	CASSERNPETNEKLFF
TRBV27	-	TRBJ2-5	few	TGTGCCAGCAGTTCTCTACGACGCGGGTTTTGGGGCCAGGACCAAGAGACCCAGTACTTC	CASSSLRRGFWGQDQETQYF
TRBV4-2	-	TRBJ2-3	-	TGTGCCAGCAGCCAAGCGGGGGGCGACACAGATACGCAGTATTTT	CASSQAGGDTDTQYF
TRBV7-6	-	TRBJ1-5	-	TGTGCCAGCAGCTCAGGGGTAGGTGGCAATCAGCCCCAGCATTTT	CASSSGVGGNQPQHF
TRBV7-2	-	TRBJ1-2	-	TGTGCCAGCAGCAGGGGACACGGCTATGGCTACACCTTC	CASSRGHGYGYTF
TRBV6-1	-	TRBJ1-1	-	TGTGCCAGCAGGCCGCACACTGAAGCTTTCTTT	CASRPHTEAFF
TRBV18	-	TRBJ2-1	-	TGTGCCAGCTCGCCCAGGGGGGTACCCCTTTACAATGAGCAGTTCTTC	CASSPRGVPLYNEQFF
TRBV12-3/TRBV12-4	-	TRBJ2-5	-	TGTGCCAGCAGTTTGATTTCTAGGTGGGAGACCCAGTACTTC	CASSLISRWETQYF
TRBV7-8	-	TRBJ1-1	many	TGTGCCAGCAGCTCGGAGGGTGGCCCCAACACTGAAGCTTTCTTT	CASSSEGGPNTEAFF
TRBV7-8	-	TRBJ2-1	few	TGTGCCAGCAGCTCCACCGGGACAAACCCCTTTGAGCAGTTCTTC	CASSSTGTNPFEQFF
TRBV29-1	TRBD2	TRBJ2-5	-	TGCAGCACCACAAGCGGGGGGCCAGAGACCCAGTACTTC	CSTTSGGPETQYF
TRBV7-2	-	TRBJ2-3	few	TGTGCCAGCAGCTTAATCCCTGGGGGAGGGGGTGATACGCAGTATTTT	CASSLIPGGGGDTQYF
TRBV29-1	-	TRBJ1-1	-	TGCAGCGTAAGTGGTGAGACGGGGAACACTGAAGCTTTCTTT	CSVSGETGNTEAFF
TRBV4-3	TRBD2	TRBJ2-5	-	TGCGCCAGCAGCCCAATAGCGGGTGGAGAGACCCAGTACTTC	CASSPIAGGETQYF
TRBV7-8	-	TRBJ1-3	few	TGTGCCAGCAGCTCGTCCCACACCATATATTTT	CASSSSHTIYF
TRBV7-9	TRBD1	TRBJ1-2	-	TGTGCCAGCAGAGATCGGACAGGGAGATATGGCTACACCTTC	CASRDRTGRYGYTF
TRBV28	-	TRBJ2-5	-	TGTGCCAGCAGTTTAAGCGACAGTTCCGAAGAGACCCAGTACTTC	CASSLSDSSEETQYF
TRBV7-2	-	TRBJ2-2	few	TGTGCCAGCAGCTTGAGAGGGGGACCCGGGGAGCTGTTTTTT	CASSLRGGPGELFF
TRBV7-2	TRBD1	TRBJ2-3	-	TGTGCCAGCAGCTCCAGGGGGCGTGGGGGCACAGATACGCAGTATTTT	CASSSRGRGGTDTQYF
TRBV2	-	TRBJ2-2	-	TGTGCCAGCAGTATGGGCATTTGGCGGGGAATTAGGGAGCTGTTTTTT	CASSMGIWRGIRELFF
TRBV11-2	TRBD2	TRBJ2-1	few	TGTGCCAGCAGCCCCGGGTTTTATAGCGGGAGGCTCCCCTACAATGAGCAGTTCTTC	CASSPGFYSGRLPYNEQFF
TRBV7-2	-	TRBJ1-1	few	TGTGCCAGCAGCTCTCTAATAGACACTGAAGCTTTCTTT	CASSSLIDTEAFF
TRBV11-1	-	TRBJ1-4	-	TGTGCCAGCAGCGCATCCGGGACGGGAAATGAAAAACTGTTTTTT	CASSASGTGNEKLFF
TRBV20-1	-	TRBJ1-2	few	TGCAGTGCTACCCCCGGGGTTAACTATGGCTACACCTTC	CSATPGVNYGYTF
TRBV7-8	-	TRBJ2-3	-	TGTGCCAGCAGCCCCGTTAGGAGGGGGGGAACAGATACGCAGTATTTT	CASSPVRRGGTDTQYF
TRBV7-8	TRBD1	TRBJ1-5	few	TGTGCCAGCAGCTTAGGGGACAGACCCCAGCATTTT	CASSLGDRPQHF